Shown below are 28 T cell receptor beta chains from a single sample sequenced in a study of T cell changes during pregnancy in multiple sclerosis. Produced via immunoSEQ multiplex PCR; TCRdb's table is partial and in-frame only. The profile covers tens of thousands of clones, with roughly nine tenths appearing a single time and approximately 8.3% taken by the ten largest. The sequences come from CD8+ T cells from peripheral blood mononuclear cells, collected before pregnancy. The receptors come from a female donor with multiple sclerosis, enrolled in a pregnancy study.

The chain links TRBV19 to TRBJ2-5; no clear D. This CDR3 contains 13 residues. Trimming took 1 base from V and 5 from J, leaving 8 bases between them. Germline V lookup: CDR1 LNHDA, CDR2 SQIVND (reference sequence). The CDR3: CASSIASGETQYF. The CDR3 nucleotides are TGTGCCAGTAGTATAGCTAGTGGGGAGACCCAGTACTTC.

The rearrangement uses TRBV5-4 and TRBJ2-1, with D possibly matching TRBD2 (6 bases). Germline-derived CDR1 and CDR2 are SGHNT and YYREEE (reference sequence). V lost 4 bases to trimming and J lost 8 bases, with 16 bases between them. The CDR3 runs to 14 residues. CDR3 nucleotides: TGTGCCAGCAGCGGGACTGCGATGGGGGATGAGCAGTTCTTC. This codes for CASSGTAMGDEQFF.

CDR3 residues: CASSAGANTYEQYF. DNA of the CDR3: TGTGCCAGCAGTGCAGGGGCGAATACCTACGAGCAGTACTTC. The chain is built from TRBV2 and TRBJ2-7, with a weak D call TRBD1 (6 bases). The CDR3 runs 14 residues. Between the trimmed V and J ends, which lost 4 bases and 2 bases, there was a span of 12 bases. Germline CDR1 is SNHLY and CDR2 is FYNNEI.

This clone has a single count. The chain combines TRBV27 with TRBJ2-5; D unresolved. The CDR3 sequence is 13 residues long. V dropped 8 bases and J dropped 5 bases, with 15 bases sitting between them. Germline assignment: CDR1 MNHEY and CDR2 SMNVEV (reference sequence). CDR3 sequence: CASSNHNGETQYF. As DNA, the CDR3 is TGTGCCAGCTCAAACCATAACGGGGAGACCCAGTACTTC.

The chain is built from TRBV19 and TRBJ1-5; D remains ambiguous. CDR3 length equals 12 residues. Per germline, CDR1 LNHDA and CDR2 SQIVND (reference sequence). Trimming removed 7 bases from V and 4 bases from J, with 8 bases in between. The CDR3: CASNTVNQPQHF. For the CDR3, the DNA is TGTGCCAGTAATACAGTTAATCAGCCCCAGCATTTT.

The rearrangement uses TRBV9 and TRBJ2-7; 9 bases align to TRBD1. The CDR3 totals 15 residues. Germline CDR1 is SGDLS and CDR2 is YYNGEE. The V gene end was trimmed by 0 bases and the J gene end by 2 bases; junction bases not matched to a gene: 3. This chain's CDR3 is CASSVEWTGAYEQYF. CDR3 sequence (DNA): TGTGCCAGCAGCGTAGAATGGACAGGGGCCTACGAGCAGTACTTC.

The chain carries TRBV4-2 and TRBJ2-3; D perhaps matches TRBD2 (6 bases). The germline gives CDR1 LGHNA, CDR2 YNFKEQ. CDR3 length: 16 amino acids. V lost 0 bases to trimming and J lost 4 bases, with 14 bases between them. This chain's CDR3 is CASSQERLASPDTQYF. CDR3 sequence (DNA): TGTGCCAGCAGCCAAGAAAGGCTAGCGAGCCCAGATACGCAGTATTTT.

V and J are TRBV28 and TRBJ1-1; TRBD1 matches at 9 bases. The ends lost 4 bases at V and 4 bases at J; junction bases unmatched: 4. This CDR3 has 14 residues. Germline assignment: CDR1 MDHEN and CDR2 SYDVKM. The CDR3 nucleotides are TGTGCCAGCAGTTGGGACAGGGAGATCACTGAAGCTTTCTTT. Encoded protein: CASSWDREITEAFF.

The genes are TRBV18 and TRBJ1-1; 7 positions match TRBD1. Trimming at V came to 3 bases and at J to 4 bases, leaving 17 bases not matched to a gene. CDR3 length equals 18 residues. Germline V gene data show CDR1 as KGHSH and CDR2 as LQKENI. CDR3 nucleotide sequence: TGTGCCAGCTCACCTCCTTGGGGCAGGGGGAAGGGGGGCACTGAAGCTTTCTTT. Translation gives CASSPPWGRGKGGTEAFF.

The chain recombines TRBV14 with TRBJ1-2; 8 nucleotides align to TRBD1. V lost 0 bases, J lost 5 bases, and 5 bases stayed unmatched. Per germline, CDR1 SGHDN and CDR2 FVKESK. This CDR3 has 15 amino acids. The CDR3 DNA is TGTGCCAGCAGCCAAGAGAGGACAGGGAAGTATGGCTACACCTTC. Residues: CASSQERTGKYGYTF.

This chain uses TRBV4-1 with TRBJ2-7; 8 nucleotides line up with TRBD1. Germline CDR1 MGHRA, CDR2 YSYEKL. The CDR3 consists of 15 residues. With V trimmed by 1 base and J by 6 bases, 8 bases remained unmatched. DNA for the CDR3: TGCGCCAGCAGCCAAGTCCTAGGACAGGGAGGCGAGCAGTACTTC. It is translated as CASSQVLGQGGEQYF.

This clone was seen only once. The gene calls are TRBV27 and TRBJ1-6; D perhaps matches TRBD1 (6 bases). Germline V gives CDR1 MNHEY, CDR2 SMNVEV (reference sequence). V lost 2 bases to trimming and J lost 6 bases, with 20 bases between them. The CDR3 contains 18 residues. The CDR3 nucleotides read TGTGCCAGCAGTTTAAACCCCTCAAACAGGGTAGGTAATTCACCCCTCCACTTT. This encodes CASSLNPSNRVGNSPLHF.

CDR3 in amino acids: CASSFGEGQNYEQYF. CDR3 sequence (DNA): TGTGCCAGCAGCTTCGGTGAGGGACAAAACTACGAGCAGTACTTC. The chain couples TRBV7-6 to TRBJ2-7, with TRBD1 as a possible D gene (6 bases). The CDR3 has 15 residues. CDR1 and CDR2 from the germline V gene are SGHVS and FNYEAQ. The germline V and J ends were trimmed by 3 bases and 3 bases, with 15 bases remaining between them.

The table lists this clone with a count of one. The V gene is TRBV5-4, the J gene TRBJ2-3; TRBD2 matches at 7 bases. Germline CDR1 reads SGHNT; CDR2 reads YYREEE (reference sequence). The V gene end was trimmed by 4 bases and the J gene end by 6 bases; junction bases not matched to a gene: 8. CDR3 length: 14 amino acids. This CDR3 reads CASSLRTSKDTQYF. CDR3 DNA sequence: TGTGCCAGCAGCCTCCGGACTAGTAAGGATACGCAGTATTTT.

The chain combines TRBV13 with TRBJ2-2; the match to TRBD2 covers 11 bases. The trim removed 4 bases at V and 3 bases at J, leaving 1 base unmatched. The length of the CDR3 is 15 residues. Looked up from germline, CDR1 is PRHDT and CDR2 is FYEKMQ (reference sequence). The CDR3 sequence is CASSSLAGDTGELFF. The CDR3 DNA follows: TGTGCCAGCAGCTCACTAGCGGGAGACACCGGGGAGCTGTTTTTT.

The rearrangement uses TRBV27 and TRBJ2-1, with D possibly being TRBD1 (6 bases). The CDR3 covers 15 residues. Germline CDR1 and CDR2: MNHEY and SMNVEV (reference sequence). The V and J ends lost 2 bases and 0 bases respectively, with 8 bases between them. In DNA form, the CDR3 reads TGTGCCAGCAGTTTACAGGGGAGCTCCTACAATGAGCAGTTCTTC. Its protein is CASSLQGSSYNEQFF.

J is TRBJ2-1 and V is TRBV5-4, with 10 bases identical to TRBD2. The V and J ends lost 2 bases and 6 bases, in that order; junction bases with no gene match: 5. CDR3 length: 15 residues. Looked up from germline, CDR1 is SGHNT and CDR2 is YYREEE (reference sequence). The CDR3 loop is CASSLLAGYFNEQFF. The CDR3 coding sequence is TGTGCCAGCAGCTTACTAGCGGGATATTTCAATGAGCAGTTCTTC.

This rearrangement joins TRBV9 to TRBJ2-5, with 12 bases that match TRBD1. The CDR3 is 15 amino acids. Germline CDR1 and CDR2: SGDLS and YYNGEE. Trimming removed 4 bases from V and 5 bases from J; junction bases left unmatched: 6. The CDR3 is CASSKGTGGGETQYF. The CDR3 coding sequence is TGTGCCAGCAGCAAGGGGACAGGGGGCGGTGAGACCCAGTACTTC.

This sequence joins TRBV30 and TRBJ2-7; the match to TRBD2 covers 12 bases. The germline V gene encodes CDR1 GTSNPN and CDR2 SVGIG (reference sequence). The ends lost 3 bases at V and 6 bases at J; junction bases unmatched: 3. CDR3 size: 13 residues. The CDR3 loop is CAWRTSGSPEQYF. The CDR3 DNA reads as TGTGCCTGGAGGACTAGCGGGAGCCCCGAGCAGTACTTC.

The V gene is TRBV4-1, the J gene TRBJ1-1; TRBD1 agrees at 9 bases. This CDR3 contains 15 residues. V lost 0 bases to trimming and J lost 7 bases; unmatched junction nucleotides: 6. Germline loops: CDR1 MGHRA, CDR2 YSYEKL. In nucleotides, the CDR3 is TGCGCCAGCAGCCAAGATCAGACAGGGGGGGATGAAGCTTTCTTT. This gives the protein CASSQDQTGGDEAFF.

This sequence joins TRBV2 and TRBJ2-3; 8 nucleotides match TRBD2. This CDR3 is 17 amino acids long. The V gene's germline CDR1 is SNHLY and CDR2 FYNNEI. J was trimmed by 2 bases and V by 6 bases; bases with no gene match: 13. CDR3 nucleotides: TGTGCCAGCAGACTGCAACGGAGGACTAGCATCACAGATACGCAGTATTTT. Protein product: CASRLQRRTSITDTQYF. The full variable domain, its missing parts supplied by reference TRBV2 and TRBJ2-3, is EPEVTQTPSHQVTQMGQEVILRCVPISNHLYFYWYRQILGQKVEFLVSFYNNEISEKSEIFDDQFSVERPDGSNFTLKIRSTKLEDSAMYFCASRLQRRTSITDTQYFGPGTRLTVL.

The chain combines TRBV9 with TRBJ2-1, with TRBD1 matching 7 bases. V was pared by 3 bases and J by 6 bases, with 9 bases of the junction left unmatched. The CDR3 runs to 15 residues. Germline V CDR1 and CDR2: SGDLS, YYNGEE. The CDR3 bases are TGTGCCAGCAGCGCAGCAGGGGGTCCGTCCAATGAGCAGTTCTTC. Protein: CASSAAGGPSNEQFF.

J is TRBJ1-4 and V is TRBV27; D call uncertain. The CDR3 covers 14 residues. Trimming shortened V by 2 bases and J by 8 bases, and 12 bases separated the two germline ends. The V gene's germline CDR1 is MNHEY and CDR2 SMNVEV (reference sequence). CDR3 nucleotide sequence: TGTGCCAGCAGTTTAGCCCCGCGAGGGGAAAAACTGTTTTTT. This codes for CASSLAPRGEKLFF.

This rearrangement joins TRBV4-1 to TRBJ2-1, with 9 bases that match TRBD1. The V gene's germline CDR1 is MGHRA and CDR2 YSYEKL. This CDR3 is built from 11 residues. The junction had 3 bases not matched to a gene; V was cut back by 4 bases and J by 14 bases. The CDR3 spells CASSRGTGKFF. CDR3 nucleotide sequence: TGCGCCAGCAGCCGAGGGACAGGGAAGTTCTTC.

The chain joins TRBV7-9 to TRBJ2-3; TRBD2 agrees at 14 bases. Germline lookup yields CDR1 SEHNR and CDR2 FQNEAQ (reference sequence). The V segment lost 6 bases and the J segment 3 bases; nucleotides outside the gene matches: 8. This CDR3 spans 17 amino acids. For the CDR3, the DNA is TGTGCCAGCAGTTCCACCGGGACTAGCGGGAGTACAGATACGCAGTATTTT. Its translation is CASSSTGTSGSTDTQYF. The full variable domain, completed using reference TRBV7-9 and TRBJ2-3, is DTGVSQNPRHKITKRGQNVTFRCDPISEHNRLYWYRQTLGQGPEFLTYFQNEAQLEKSRLLSDRFSAERPKGSFSTLEIQRTEQGDSAMYLCASSSTGTSGSTDTQYFGPGTRLTVL.

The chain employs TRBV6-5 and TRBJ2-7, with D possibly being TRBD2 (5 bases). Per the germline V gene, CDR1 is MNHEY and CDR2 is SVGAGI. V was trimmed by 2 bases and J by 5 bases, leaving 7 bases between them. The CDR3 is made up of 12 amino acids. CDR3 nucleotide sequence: TGTGCCAGCAGTTACGAGGGAGACGAGCAGTACTTC. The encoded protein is CASSYEGDEQYF.

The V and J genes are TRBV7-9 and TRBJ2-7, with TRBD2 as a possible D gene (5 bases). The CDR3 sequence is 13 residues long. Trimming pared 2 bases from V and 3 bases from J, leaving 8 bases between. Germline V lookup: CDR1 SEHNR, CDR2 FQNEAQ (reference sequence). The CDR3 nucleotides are TGTGCCAGCAGCTTACCGGGAAGCTACGAGCAGTACTTC. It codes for CASSLPGSYEQYF.

CDR3 sequence: CASSVEGAYEQYF. CDR3 DNA: TGTGCCAGCAGCGTAGAAGGGGCCTACGAGCAGTACTTC. V gene TRBV9 combines with J gene TRBJ2-7; D possibly corresponds to TRBD1 (5 bases). CDR1 is SGDLS and CDR2 is YYNGEE in the germline V gene. V lost 0 bases and J 2 bases, leaving 6 bases between the germline ends. The CDR3 totals 13 residues.